This TCR beta chain comes out of a study of blood T cell repertoires in COVID-19. The CDR3 extends over 14 amino acids. CDR1 is GTSNPN, CDR2 SVGIG, per germline (reference sequence). Trimming shortened V by 4 bases and J by 1 base, and 10 bases separated the two germline ends. The table lists this clone with a few counts. Authors' processing steps: Reference gene primer amplification gave estimated nucleated cell counts. Method: immunoSEQ multiplex PCR; TCRdb's copy keeps in-frame clones and lacks some. Clonal size and the V and J genes are those of that table, whereas D and trimming came from the DNA. The sample has around 140,000 clones, about four fifths seen once; the top ten hold roughly 3.6%.

The TCR sequence derives from a man between 65 and 80 years old who had recovered from COVID-19. Material for sequencing was peripheral blood. The rearrangement uses TRBV30 and TRBJ2-2; tentatively, D is TRBD2 (5 bases). Written as DNA, the CDR3 is TGTGCCTGGACGGGGATCCTGAACACCGGGGAGCTGTTTTTT. This sequence encodes CAWTGILNTGELFF.